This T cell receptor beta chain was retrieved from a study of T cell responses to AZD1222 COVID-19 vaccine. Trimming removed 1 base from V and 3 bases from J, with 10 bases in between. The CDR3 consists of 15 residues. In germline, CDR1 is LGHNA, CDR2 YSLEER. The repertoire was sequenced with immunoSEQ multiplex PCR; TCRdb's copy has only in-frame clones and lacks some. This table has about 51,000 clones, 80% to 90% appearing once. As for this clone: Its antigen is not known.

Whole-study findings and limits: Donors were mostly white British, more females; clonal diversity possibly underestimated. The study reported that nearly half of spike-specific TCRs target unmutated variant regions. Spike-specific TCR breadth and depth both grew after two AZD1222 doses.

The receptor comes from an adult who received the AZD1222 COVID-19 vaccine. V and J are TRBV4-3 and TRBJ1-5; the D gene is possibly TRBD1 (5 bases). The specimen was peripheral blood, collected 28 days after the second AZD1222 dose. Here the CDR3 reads CASSQGDGPNQPQHF. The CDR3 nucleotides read TGCGCCAGCAGCCAAGGGGACGGACCCAATCAGCCCCAGCATTTT.